This TCR beta chain was retrieved from a study of blood T cell repertoires in COVID-19. Study in general: Samples came from the United States, Italy and Spain, spanning acute and convalescent COVID-19. PBMCs, B-cell-depleted T cells, or T cells provided the cDNA or gDNA that made up the material.

V was trimmed by 3 bases and J by 9 bases, leaving 6 bases between them. The CDR3 totals 11 residues. Authors' data handling: How many nucleated cells were present was estimated from reference gene primer amplification. Sequenced by immunoSEQ multiplex PCR; TCRdb stores in-frame clones only, minus some. That table is the source of V, J and clone size, and D and trimming were worked out from the DNA. The data show 100,000 to 110,000 clones, about 83% seen once. The V gene is TRBV12-3 or TRBV12-4, the J gene TRBJ1-3; D gene ambiguous. What was sequenced was peripheral blood. This sequence was found in a human donor in a cohort sampled during active COVID-19. The CDR3 bases are TGTGCCAGCAGTTTCGGGAGCACCATATATTTT. This translates into CASSFGSTIYF.